Included here is one T cell receptor beta chain sequence, with context. Its antigen is as yet unknown. Sampling consisted of one heparinised blood draw per donor, averaging around 110 mL. This sample stems from a study of beta chain features in type 1 diabetes. The V and J ends lost 10 bases and 2 bases, in that order; junction bases with no gene match: 13. Per germline, CDR1 SEHNR and CDR2 FQNEAQ (reference sequence). This CDR3 region has 15 residues. Study conclusions and caveats: When VDJ junctions were examined, type 1 diabetes patients showed fewer insertions and more deletions.

The authors reverse transcribed all of the isolated RNA, so sequencing captured expressed TCRB transcripts. The average output of naive, central memory and regulatory T cell samples was around 3.5 million reads. Produced via immunoSEQ multiplex PCR; TCRdb's table is partial and in-frame only. Of 330,000 or so clones listed, roughly a fifth are singletons. The sample was naive CD4+ T cells from blood. The origin of this receptor is a young woman in good health. The chain combines TRBV7-9 with TRBJ2-5; the match to TRBD2 covers 7 bases. CDR3 nucleotide sequence: TGTGCCACTCCAGCCCCCCCCGGGGGGCAAGAGACCCAGTACTTC. It translates to CATPAPPGGQETQYF.